A selection of T cell receptor beta chains follows, all from one sample in a study of blood T cell repertoires in COVID-19. Produced via immunoSEQ multiplex PCR; TCRdb's table is partial and in-frame only. The sample contains hundreds of thousands of clones, approximately 89% of which appear only once. Sequences were obtained from PBMCs or T cells enriched from blood (not recorded which). The receptors here all came from a woman between 40 and 55 years old who had recovered from COVID-19. Both conserved end residues are part of each CDR3. Fields, in order: V gene, J gene, clone size, D gene, CDR3 protein, CDR3 DNA. The D gene is left open where the match is weak. Rows give clone size only sometimes, using once, few, many, or a class for an expanded clone.

V: TRBV27; J: TRBJ2-2; size: .; D: .; CDR3: CASSFGTGELFF; DNA: TGTGCCAGCAGCTTCGGTACCGGGGAGCTGTTTTTT
V: TRBV28; J: TRBJ2-2; size: .; D: .; CDR3: CATLGGNTGELFF; DNA: TGTGCCACTCTGGGGGGGAACACCGGGGAGCTGTTTTTT
V: TRBV11-3; J: TRBJ2-2; size: .; D: .; CDR3: CASSFGGGTGELFF; DNA: TGTGCCAGCAGCTTTGGAGGCGGGACCGGGGAGCTGTTTTTT
V: TRBV6-2/TRBV6-3; J: TRBJ2-7; size: .; D: .; CDR3: CASSWTVLYEQYF; DNA: TGTGCCAGCAGTTGGACAGTCCTCTACGAGCAGTACTTC
V: TRBV27; J: TRBJ1-1; size: .; D: .; CDR3: CASSWRGNTEAFF; DNA: TGTGCCAGCAGTTGGCGAGGGAACACTGAAGCTTTCTTT
V: TRBV9; J: TRBJ1-2; size: .; D: TRBD1; CDR3: CASSVASPDRLGYTF; DNA: TGTGCCAGCAGCGTAGCGTCCCCGGACAGGCTTGGCTACACCTTC
V: TRBV5-4; J: TRBJ1-2; size: .; D: TRBD1; CDR3: CASSTWTGGPVGMFYTF; DNA: TGTGCCAGCAGCACGTGGACAGGGGGACCGGTGGGTATGTTCTACACCTTC
V: TRBV27; J: TRBJ2-1; size: .; D: TRBD1; CDR3: CASSPATGDAYNEQFF; DNA: TGTGCCAGCAGTCCAGCCACAGGGGATGCCTACAATGAGCAGTTCTTC
V: TRBV28; J: TRBJ2-1; size: .; D: TRBD2; CDR3: CASRDYTSYNEQFF; DNA: TGTGCCAGTAGGGACTATACGTCCTACAATGAGCAGTTCTTC
V: TRBV5-6; J: TRBJ1-5; size: .; D: .; CDR3: CASSLGQEQPQHF; DNA: TGTGCCAGCAGCTTGGGACAAGAGCAGCCCCAGCATTTT
V: TRBV11-3; J: TRBJ2-1; size: .; D: .; CDR3: CASSLSGSSYNEQFF; DNA: TGTGCCAGCAGCTTGAGCGGTAGCTCCTACAATGAGCAGTTCTTC
V: TRBV19; J: TRBJ1-2; size: .; D: .; CDR3: CASSLQGASHLNYGYTF; DNA: TGTGCCAGTAGTTTACAGGGTGCGTCCCACCTTAACTATGGCTACACCTTC
V: TRBV7-2; J: TRBJ2-7; size: .; D: TRBD2; CDR3: CASSLELAGGYEQYF; DNA: TGTGCCAGCAGCTTAGAACTAGCGGGAGGCTACGAGCAGTACTTC
V: TRBV9; J: TRBJ2-7; size: .; D: TRBD2; CDR3: CASSPPAGVPHEQYF; DNA: TGTGCCAGCAGCCCCCCGGCGGGAGTGCCCCACGAGCAGTACTTC
V: TRBV27; J: TRBJ1-6; size: .; D: .; CDR3: CASSFHRGDYNSPLHF; DNA: TGTGCCAGCAGTTTCCATCGGGGAGACTATAATTCACCCCTCCACTTT
V: TRBV6-1; J: TRBJ1-1; size: .; D: .; CDR3: CASSEGVGSAEAFF; DNA: TGTGCCAGCAGTGAAGGTGTCGGGTCAGCTGAAGCTTTCTTT
V: TRBV29-1; J: TRBJ2-2; size: .; D: .; CDR3: CSARPQGYTGELFF; DNA: TGCAGCGCTAGACCCCAGGGGTACACCGGGGAGCTGTTTTTT
V: TRBV18; J: TRBJ1-4; size: .; D: .; CDR3: CASSPIGAANEKLFF; DNA: TGTGCCAGCTCACCGATAGGGGCGGCTAATGAAAAACTGTTTTTT
V: TRBV29-1; J: TRBJ2-2; size: .; D: TRBD2; CDR3: CSVATSGGAGTGELFF; DNA: TGCAGCGTTGCGACTAGCGGGGGCGCAGGGACCGGGGAGCTGTTTTTT
V: TRBV5-1; J: TRBJ1-4; size: .; D: TRBD1; CDR3: CASRSRGQGPNEKLFF; DNA: TGCGCCAGCAGATCAAGGGGACAGGGGCCTAATGAAAAACTGTTTTTT
V: TRBV7-2; J: TRBJ2-3; size: .; D: TRBD2; CDR3: CASSLGLAGASSTDTQYF; DNA: TGTGCCAGCAGCCTCGGACTAGCGGGGGCCTCTAGCACAGATACGCAGTATTTT
V: TRBV29-1; J: TRBJ2-7; size: once; D: .; CDR3: CSVGWTSSPYEQYF; DNA: TGCAGCGTTGGCTGGACATCTTCCCCCTACGAGCAGTACTTC
V: TRBV5-3; J: TRBJ1-1; size: .; D: TRBD1; CDR3: CARSLGAGGLRAEAFF; DNA: TGTGCCAGAAGCTTGGGAGCAGGGGGGCTCCGTGCAGAAGCTTTCTTT
V: TRBV11-2; J: TRBJ2-1; size: .; D: .; CDR3: CASSHLKGRLEQFF; DNA: TGTGCCAGCAGCCACTTGAAGGGGCGCCTTGAGCAGTTCTTC
V: TRBV4-1; J: TRBJ2-7; size: .; D: TRBD2; CDR3: CASSQPLTSVNEQYF; DNA: TGCGCCAGCAGCCAACCTCTCACTAGCGTCAACGAGCAGTACTTC
V: TRBV19; J: TRBJ2-2; size: .; D: TRBD2; CDR3: CASSIGLAGNTGELFF; DNA: TGTGCCAGTAGTATAGGCCTAGCGGGTAACACCGGGGAGCTGTTTTTT
V: TRBV7-3; J: TRBJ2-3; size: .; D: TRBD2; CDR3: CASSRLAGTTDTQYF; DNA: TGTGCCAGCAGCCGACTAGCGGGGACCACAGATACGCAGTATTTT
V: TRBV4-1; J: TRBJ2-3; size: few; D: TRBD1; CDR3: CASSSLQGTDTQYF; DNA: TGCGCCAGCAGTTCTTTACAGGGGACAGATACGCAGTATTTT
V: TRBV7-8; J: TRBJ1-5; size: once; D: TRBD1; CDR3: CASSSTGYQPQHF; DNA: TGTGCCAGCAGCTCGACAGGGTACCAGCCCCAGCATTTT
V: TRBV12-3/TRBV12-4; J: TRBJ2-7; size: .; D: TRBD2; CDR3: CASSGFAGGEQYF; DNA: TGTGCCAGCAGTGGATTCGCGGGAGGGGAGCAGTACTTC
V: TRBV7-3; J: TRBJ2-2; size: once; D: .; CDR3: CASSPAGLNTGELFF; DNA: TGTGCCAGCAGCCCAGCGGGTCTGAACACCGGGGAGCTGTTTTTT
V: TRBV3-1/TRBV3-2; J: TRBJ1-1; size: .; D: .; CDR3: CASSLTVNTEAFF; DNA: TGTGCCAGCAGCCTGACAGTTAACACTGAAGCTTTCTTT
V: TRBV28; J: TRBJ2-7; size: .; D: .; CDR3: CASSPPGNLYEQYF; DNA: TGTGCCAGCAGTCCCCCGGGGAACCTCTACGAGCAGTACTTC
V: TRBV18; J: TRBJ1-5; size: .; D: TRBD1; CDR3: CASSRETGAEQPQHF; DNA: TGTGCCAGCTCACGGGAGACAGGGGCAGAACAGCCCCAGCATTTT
V: TRBV11-3; J: TRBJ2-3; size: .; D: .; CDR3: CASDSGDTQYF; DNA: TGTGCCAGCGACAGTGGGGATACGCAGTATTTT
V: TRBV4-3; J: TRBJ1-1; size: .; D: TRBD1; CDR3: CASSQASGAGGEAFF; DNA: TGCGCCAGCAGCCAAGCATCAGGGGCAGGGGGTGAAGCTTTCTTT
V: TRBV12-3/TRBV12-4; J: TRBJ1-6; size: .; D: .; CDR3: CASSSQGPLHF; DNA: TGTGCCAGCAGTTCCCAGGGGCCCCTCCACTTT
V: TRBV19; J: TRBJ1-2; size: .; D: TRBD1; CDR3: CASSLGGQGWSTF; DNA: TGTGCCAGTAGTCTTGGGGGACAGGGGTGGTCCACCTTC
V: TRBV29-1; J: TRBJ2-3; size: .; D: .; CDR3: CSVSDTGVVDTQYF; DNA: TGCAGCGTCTCGGACACCGGCGTAGTAGATACGCAGTATTTT
V: TRBV21-1; J: TRBJ2-2; size: .; D: .; CDR3: CASSIRTGLRAGELFF; DNA: TGTGCCAGCAGCATTCGGACAGGCCTACGAGCCGGGGAGCTGTTTTTT
V: TRBV10-1; J: TRBJ1-4; size: .; D: TRBD1; CDR3: CASSFGTGLGKLFF; DNA: TGCGCCAGCAGCTTTGGGACAGGGTTGGGAAAACTGTTTTTT
V: TRBV5-3; J: TRBJ1-5; size: .; D: .; CDR3: CARSLGQANQPQHF; DNA: TGTGCCAGAAGCTTGGGTCAGGCCAATCAGCCCCAGCATTTT
V: TRBV6-5; J: TRBJ1-2; size: .; D: TRBD1; CDR3: CASSPPGTGAGYTF; DNA: TGTGCCAGCAGCCCCCCCGGGACAGGGGCGGGCTACACCTTC
V: TRBV19; J: TRBJ1-5; size: .; D: TRBD1; CDR3: CASSRDRGLSNQPQHF; DNA: TGTGCCAGTAGCCGTGACAGGGGGCTTAGCAATCAGCCCCAGCATTTT
V: TRBV27; J: TRBJ1-6; size: .; D: TRBD1; CDR3: CASSSPQGENSPLHF; DNA: TGTGCCAGCAGTTCACCACAGGGGGAGAATTCACCCCTCCACTTT
V: TRBV9; J: TRBJ2-1; size: .; D: .; CDR3: CASSVGGRSNEQFF; DNA: TGTGCCAGCAGCGTAGGTGGGAGGAGCAATGAGCAGTTCTTC
V: TRBV25-1; J: TRBJ1-1; size: once; D: .; CDR3: CASVGGNTEAFF; DNA: TGTGCCAGCGTAGGAGGGAACACTGAAGCTTTCTTT
V: TRBV29-1; J: TRBJ2-7; size: .; D: TRBD1; CDR3: CSVGGQGAYEQYF; DNA: TGCAGCGTCGGTGGACAGGGGGCTTACGAGCAGTACTTC
V: TRBV19; J: TRBJ2-5; size: .; D: .; CDR3: CASSIDRQETQYF; DNA: TGTGCCAGTAGTATAGATCGCCAAGAGACCCAGTACTTC
V: TRBV7-8; J: TRBJ1-6; size: once; D: .; CDR3: CASSPRVQGFYNSPLHF; DNA: TGTGCCAGCAGCCCCCGGGTGCAGGGCTTTTATAATTCACCCCTCCACTTT
V: TRBV11-3; J: TRBJ2-1; size: .; D: .; CDR3: CASSLGGGYNEQFF; DNA: TGTGCCAGCAGCTTAGGGGGCGGCTACAATGAGCAGTTCTTC
V: TRBV7-2; J: TRBJ2-1; size: .; D: .; CDR3: CASSLGAGPSYNEQFF; DNA: TGTGCCAGCAGCTTAGGGGCGGGGCCCTCCTACAATGAGCAGTTCTTC
V: TRBV19; J: TRBJ2-4; size: .; D: .; CDR3: CASSISQGRGIQYF; DNA: TGTGCCAGTAGTATATCCCAGGGGAGGGGCATTCAGTACTTC